The text below deals with one TCR beta chain. Trimming took 0 bases from V and 2 from J, leaving 8 bases between them. The CDR3 contains 14 residues. Germline V gives CDR1 SGHVS, CDR2 FQNEAQ. All donors were Caucasian adults living in Nashville, Tennessee. At a deep level, the assay was run. Assay used: immunoSEQ multiplex PCR; TCRdb lists only in-frame clones, some missing. Of some 1 million clones listed, 65% to 75% are singletons. The data stem from a study of shared clonotypes between healthy human individuals. Whole-study context: CD4 naive cells filled three plates per donor, CD4 memory three, CD8 naive two and CD8 memory one.

Sequencing was performed on memory CD4+ T cells sorted from blood. Noted subset: CD45RA-negative fraction. The sequence came from a man aged 18 to 30 in good health. The chain couples TRBV7-8 to TRBJ2-7; D uncertain. The CDR3 DNA sequence: TGTGCCAGCAGCTTAGCTACATTGACCTACGAGCAGTACTTC. Residues: CASSLATLTYEQYF.